The 26 T cell receptor beta chains below come from one sample, sequenced in a study of T-cell reconstitution after alpha-beta-depleted transplantation in children. Preparation of the TCRbeta library was carried out with unique molecular identifiers. TCRdb reprocessed the PCR reads via MiXCR and lists one record per CDR3 protein. The sample consists of approximately 500,000 distinct CDR3 sequences, 10% of them appearing once. Sequences were derived from PBMCs, sampled before TCRalphabeta/CD19-depleted stem cell transplant. All receptors come from a child aged 2 to 9 with inherited bone marrow failure, due to receive a stem cell transplant.

The gene calls are TRBV20-1 and TRBJ2-7; 8 bases are a match to TRBD2. The germline V gene has CDR1 DFQATT and CDR2 SNEGSKA (reference sequence). This CDR3 comprises 14 residues. The V gene end was trimmed by 4 bases and the J gene end by 4 bases; junction bases not matched to a gene: 9. CDR3 in DNA: TGCAGTGCTATTTCTACGGGAGGGGGGTACGAGCAGTACTTC. This sequence encodes CSAISTGGGYEQYF.

This clonotype was counted at least ten times. This chain connects TRBV27 to TRBJ2-2; 8 bases fit TRBD2. The germline V gene encodes CDR1 MNHEY and CDR2 SMNVEV (reference sequence). The CDR3 runs 16 residues. V shed 1 base and J 1 base; nucleotides not matched to a gene: 2. The CDR3 protein is CASSLFLAGNTGELFF. The CDR3 DNA reads as TGTGCCAGCAGTTTATTTCTAGCGGGGAACACCGGGGAGCTGTTTTTT.

The rearrangement uses TRBV4-2 and TRBJ2-3, with D perhaps given as TRBD1 or TRBD2 (5 bases each). V was clipped by 3 bases and J by 2 bases, with 12 bases between them. The CDR3 length is 15 residues. Germline CDR1 is LGHNA and CDR2 is YNFKEQ. CDR3 nucleotides: TGTGCCAGCAGCCATGGGGGTCATACCACAGATACGCAGTATTTT. Its protein is CASSHGGHTTDTQYF.

Of note for this clonotype: A read error may be the cause here, since a much bigger clone is one base away. The chain has TRBV4-2 and TRBJ2-2, with 7 nucleotides matching TRBD2. This CDR3 has 15 amino acids. In germline, CDR1 is LGHNA, CDR2 YNFKEQ. The trim removed 1 base at V and 5 bases at J, leaving 4 bases unmatched. CDR3 nucleotides: TGTGCCAGCAGCCAAGGCGGGAGTGCGACCGGGGAGCTGTTTTTT. It is translated as CASSQGGSATGELFF.

The chain links TRBV19 to TRBJ2-7, with 9 positions matching TRBD2. Germline lookup yields CDR1 LNHDA and CDR2 SQIVND (reference sequence). V shed 6 bases, J shed 7 bases, and the junction held 7 bases outside the gene matches. The CDR3 totals 13 residues. The CDR3 loop is CASSLGLAREQYF. The CDR3 DNA reads as TGTGCCAGTAGCCTCGGACTAGCGCGTGAGCAGTACTTC.

This clonotype has a count of ten or more. V usage is TRBV5-1 and J usage is TRBJ2-3; maybe TRBD2 (5 bases). Germline V gene sequence: CDR1 SGHRS, CDR2 YFSETQ. This CDR3 region has 14 residues. V was cut by 4 bases and J by 2 bases, with 11 bases left in between. CDR3 sequence: CASSEDSHTDTQYF. DNA for the CDR3: TGCGCCAGCAGCGAGGACTCCCACACAGATACGCAGTATTTT.

This clonotype showed up many times. The chain joins TRBV20-1 to TRBJ1-1; D uncertain. Germline V lookup: CDR1 DFQATT, CDR2 SNEGSKA (reference sequence). The CDR3 is made up of 14 amino acids. The V and J ends lost 3 bases and 0 bases respectively, with 11 bases between them. Written as DNA, the CDR3 is TGCAGTGCTAGGGTTAGGTCACTGAACACTGAAGCTTTCTTT. This codes for CSARVRSLNTEAFF.

This clonotype was counted many times. Here the CDR3 reads CASSVVPRGGRETQYF. DNA of the CDR3: TGTGCCAGCAGCGTAGTGCCTCGAGGGGGCAGGGAGACCCAGTACTTC. This sequence joins TRBV9 and TRBJ2-5, with 7 bases aligning to TRBD1. Per germline, CDR1 SGDLS and CDR2 YYNGEE. J gave up 5 bases and V 0 bases, and 10 bases lay outside the gene matches. This CDR3 is 16 amino acids long.

This clonotype was seen more than once but under ten times. This rearrangement joins TRBV7-2 to TRBJ1-1; no definite D call. Trimming left V 5 bases short and J 3 bases short, with 10 bases between. Germline CDR1 reads SGHTA; CDR2 reads FQGNSA. CDR3 length: 13 amino acids. CDR3 sequence reads: CASSLWRDTEAFF. CDR3 bases: TGTGCCAGCAGCCTATGGAGGGACACTGAAGCTTTCTTT.

This clonotype was picked up many times. This chain uses TRBV20-1 with TRBJ2-5; TRBD2 matches at 11 bases. CDR1 is DFQATT, CDR2 SNEGSKA, per germline (reference sequence). The CDR3 totals 15 residues. With V trimmed by 1 base and J by 2 bases, 3 bases remained unmatched. CDR3 sequence (DNA): TGCAGTGCTAGAGCAGGGACTAGCGGACAAGAGACCCAGTACTTC. The encoded protein is CSARAGTSGQETQYF.

This clonotype occurred a few times. The genes are TRBV30 and TRBJ1-1; 7 bases map to TRBD1. Trimming removed 4 bases from V and 2 bases from J; junction bases left unmatched: 4. The CDR3 extends over 13 amino acids. Germline V lookup: CDR1 GTSNPN, CDR2 SVGIG (reference sequence). The CDR3 region has the DNA TGTGCCTGGACCCGACAGGGTAACACTGAAGCTTTCTTT. Amino acid sequence: CAWTRQGNTEAFF.

This clonotype occurred many times. The J gene is TRBJ2-3, the V gene TRBV4-3; the D is unclear. Germline values: CDR1 LGHNA, CDR2 YSLEER. This CDR3 has 15 residues. The germline V and J ends were trimmed by 0 bases and 2 bases, with 9 bases remaining between them. This CDR3 reads CASSQEGRFTDTQYF. CDR3 nucleotides: TGCGCCAGCAGCCAAGAAGGTCGGTTCACAGATACGCAGTATTTT.

As to this clonotype: The CDR3 end shows no conserved phenylalanine or tryptophan, and so a read error is likely. This chain uses TRBV12-3 or TRBV12-4 with TRBJ2-1; TRBD2 aligns across 12 bases. Trimming cost V 3 bases and J 8 bases; bases outside gene matches: 2. CDR3 length: 14 residues. CDR3 DNA: TGTGCCAGCAGTTTGACTAGCGGGAGCGATGAGCAGTTCTCC. Protein sequence: CASSLTSGSDEQFS.

This clonotype appeared a few times. Here the CDR3 reads CSARVRGRGTGYEQYF. Here the CDR3 DNA reads TGCAGTGCTAGAGTAAGGGGTCGGGGAACGGGATACGAGCAGTACTTC. The rearrangement joins TRBV20-1 to TRBJ2-7; the D call may be TRBD1 or TRBD2 (5 bases each). V lost 1 base to trimming and J lost 4 bases, with 20 bases between them. The CDR3 is 16 amino acids. From germline, CDR1 is DFQATT and CDR2 SNEGSKA (reference sequence).

The V and J genes are TRBV15 and TRBJ1-2; D perhaps matches TRBD1 (5 bases). Trimming left V 5 bases short and J 3 bases short, with 10 bases between. The germline gives CDR1 LNHNV, CDR2 YYDKDF (reference sequence). The CDR3 totals 13 residues. CDR3 DNA: TGTGCCACCAGCTCAGGGAGGGACTATGGCTACACCTTC. The encoded protein is CATSSGRDYGYTF.

This clonotype was found many times. The DNA for the CDR3 is TGTGCCTGGAGTGTATCAGGAGTGGCCGGGGAGCTGTTTTTT. Its translation: CAWSVSGVAGELFF. The J gene is TRBJ2-2, the V gene TRBV30; D gene uncertain. With 0 bases removed from V and 6 bases from J, the gap between germline ends came to 11 bases. Germline V gene lookup returns CDR1 GTSNPN and CDR2 SVGIG (reference sequence). This CDR3 is built from 14 residues.

This clonotype was observed a few times. The chain recombines TRBV4-3 with TRBJ2-3, with 8 bases that match TRBD1. With V trimmed by 0 bases and J by 5 bases, 4 bases remained unmatched. The CDR3 runs 15 residues. The germline gives CDR1 LGHNA, CDR2 YSLEER. CDR3 in amino acids: CASSQEGQAGDTQYF. DNA for the CDR3: TGCGCCAGCAGCCAAGAGGGACAGGCAGGAGATACGCAGTATTTT.

This clonotype was picked up many times. The chain uses TRBV7-9 and TRBJ2-1; 9 positions match TRBD1. Germline lookup yields CDR1 SEHNR and CDR2 FQNEAQ (reference sequence). The V segment lost 3 bases and the J segment 7 bases; nucleotides outside the gene matches: 4. This CDR3 has 14 amino acids. The CDR3: CASSFGTGFNEQFF. In nucleotides, the CDR3 is TGTGCCAGCAGCTTTGGGACAGGGTTTAATGAGCAGTTCTTC.

This clonotype appeared many times. The CDR3 DNA sequence: TGTGCCAGCAGTGTATTACAGAACACCGGGGAGCTGTTTTTT. Translation: CASSVLQNTGELFF. The rearrangement links TRBV6-1 to TRBJ2-2; D uncertain. The germline V gene encodes CDR1 MNHNS and CDR2 SASEGT. CDR3 length: 14 residues. Trimming stripped 4 bases from V and 1 base from J, with 7 bases between.

This clonotype has more than one count but fewer than ten. The chain employs TRBV27 and TRBJ2-7; D assignment may be TRBD1 or TRBD2 (6 bases each). CDR1 is MNHEY and CDR2 is SMNVEV in the germline V gene (reference sequence). V dropped 4 bases and J dropped 2 bases, with 12 bases sitting between them. The CDR3 runs to 14 residues. Here the CDR3 DNA reads TGTGCCAGCAGTTGGGTGGGGGGCCCCTACGAGCAGTACTTC. Its protein is CASSWVGGPYEQYF.

This clonotype was seen more than once but under ten times. The chain joins TRBV5-1 to TRBJ2-7, with 7 nucleotides matching TRBD2. This CDR3 comprises 15 residues. Germline loops: CDR1 SGHRS, CDR2 YFSETQ. V lost 1 base to trimming and J lost 3 bases; unmatched junction nucleotides: 7. The CDR3: CASSLTRLADYEQYF. DNA of the CDR3: TGCGCCAGCAGCTTGACCCGCCTAGCGGACTACGAGCAGTACTTC.

This clonotype was counted ten times or more. This chain joins TRBV5-1 and TRBJ2-3; D not certain. The length of the CDR3 is 17 residues. Trimming pared 2 bases from V and 4 bases from J, leaving 20 bases between. The germline V gene has CDR1 SGHRS and CDR2 YFSETQ. The CDR3 DNA reads as TGCGCCAGCAGCTTAATGGACGGTCCCGGTGGCCCAGATACGCAGTATTTT. This encodes CASSLMDGPGGPDTQYF.

Remarks on this clonotype: A read error may explain this, as a much larger clone is one base away. The chain links TRBV4-3 to TRBJ2-2; D might be TRBD1 or TRBD2, each matching 5 bases. The CDR3 has 15 residues. Germline V gene lookup returns CDR1 LGHNA and CDR2 YSLEER. The CDR3 region has the DNA TGCGCCAGCAGCCAAGAAATACTAAACACCGGGGACCTGTTTTTT. Protein product: CASSQEILNTGDLFF.

This clonotype was seen repeatedly, ten times or more. Mismatch with germline at one junction end may stem from a read error. The chain carries TRBV2 and TRBJ2-5; TRBD1 agrees at 9 bases. The CDR3 runs to 11 residues. Germline lookup yields CDR1 SNHLY and CDR2 FYNNEI. The CDR3 DNA reads TGTGCCAGCACCGAAGGGGACAGGGCCCATTTC. It yields the protein CASTEGDRAHF.

This clonotype was seen repeatedly, ten times or more. The chain recombines TRBV4-2 with TRBJ2-1, with 8 bases matching TRBD1. The germline V gene has CDR1 LGHNA and CDR2 YNFKEQ. V lost 4 bases, J lost 5 bases, and 10 bases stayed unmatched. The CDR3 is 16 amino acids. The CDR3 DNA reads TGTGCCAGCAGCCCAGGGGGCTCAGCCCTAAACAATGAGCAGTTCTTC. This codes for CASSPGGSALNNEQFF.

The table lists this clonotype with many counts. The V gene is TRBV20-1, the J gene TRBJ2-7; D gene uncertain. The germline V gene has CDR1 DFQATT and CDR2 SNEGSKA (reference sequence). There are 13 residues in the CDR3. With 6 bases removed from V and 2 bases from J, the gap between germline ends came to 14 bases. This CDR3 reads CSAQVFSTYEQYF. The CDR3 region has the DNA TGCAGTGCCCAGGTTTTTAGCACCTACGAGCAGTACTTC.